What follows describes a single T cell receptor (beta chain). Its antigen is as yet unknown. Sequence at one end of the junction differs from germline and may be a read error. This sample's RNA came from whole unsorted tissue. The normal lung tissue was taken more than 3 cm from the tumor edge. In germline, CDR1 is MNHNY, CDR2 SVGAGI (reference sequence). The CDR3 extends over 13 amino acids. The library came from three nested PCR rounds adapted from ARM-PCR protocols. TCRdb processed the multiplex PCR reads anew with MiXCR; each CDR3 protein has one entry. Of approximately 79,000 distinct CDR3 sequences in the sample, less than 85% are singletons; the top ten hold around two fifths. This sample was included in a study of tumor and adjacent non-tumor tissue in lung cancer. Background on the study: Aged about 30 to 85 years, patients included 10 men and 5 women with stage I to III disease.

Whole-study findings and limits: In normal lung, the top 100 clones were significantly more dominant than in tumor. Compared with tumor, normal lung showed significantly lower TCR diversity.

Sequenced sample: distant non-tumor lung tissue. This chain uses TRBV6-6 with TRBJ2-5; D tentatively reads TRBD1 or TRBD2 (5 bases each). The TCR was taken from a man in his 70s with non-small cell lung cancer. CDR3 residues: CTSSFVRGETQYF. The DNA for the CDR3 is TGTACCAGCAGTTTCGTGAGGGGTGAGACCCAGTACTTC.